Here is one T cell receptor beta chain with its context. Its antigen is not known. This record belongs to a study of OX40 agonist ivuxolimab in advanced cancers. Study overall: Cohort: around 86% men, mean age approximately 60, aged about 20 to 79.

Study findings and constraints: Expanded clones were, on average, more numerous among CD8+ T cells than CD4+.

The table came from immunoSEQ multiplex PCR; TCRdb's copy has only in-frame clones and leaves some out. The sample lists about 30,000 clones, around 83% seen once, with over 20% in the top ten. The J segment lost 3 bases and the V segment lost 0 bases, leaving 6 bases of the junction unmatched. Germline V gene sequence: CDR1 MNHEY, CDR2 SMNVEV (reference sequence). The CDR3 spans 16 residues. Here the sequenced sample was CD4+ or CD8+ T cells sorted from blood, taken in a trial of the OX40 agonist ivuxolimab. The genes are TRBV27 and TRBJ2-7, with 9 positions matching TRBD1. This clonotype was sampled from an adult with an advanced solid tumor such as melanoma, head and neck, liver or kidney cancer. CDR3 coding DNA: TGTGCCAGCAGTTTATCTTCCGGACAGGGGATCTACGAGCAGTACTTC. Encoded protein: CASSLSSGQGIYEQYF.